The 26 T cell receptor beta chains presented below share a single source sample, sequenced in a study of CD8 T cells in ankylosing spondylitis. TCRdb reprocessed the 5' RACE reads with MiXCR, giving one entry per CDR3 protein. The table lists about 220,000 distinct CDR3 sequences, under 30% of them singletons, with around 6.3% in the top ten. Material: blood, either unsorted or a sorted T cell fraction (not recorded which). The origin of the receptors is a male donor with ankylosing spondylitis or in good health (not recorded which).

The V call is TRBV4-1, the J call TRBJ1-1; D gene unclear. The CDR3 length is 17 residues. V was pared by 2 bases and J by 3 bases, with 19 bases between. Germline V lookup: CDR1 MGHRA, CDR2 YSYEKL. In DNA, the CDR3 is TGCGCCAGCAGCCAAAAGAGGCAGCCACCCCGGGACACTGAAGCTTTCTTT. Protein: CASSQKRQPPRDTEAFF.

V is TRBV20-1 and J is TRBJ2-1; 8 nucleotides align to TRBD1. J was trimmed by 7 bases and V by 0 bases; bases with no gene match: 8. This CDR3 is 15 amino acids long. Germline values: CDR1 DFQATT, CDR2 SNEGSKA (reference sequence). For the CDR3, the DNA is TGCAGTGCTAGAGAGTTCGGACAGGGAGGAAATGAGCAGTTCTTC. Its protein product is CSAREFGQGGNEQFF.

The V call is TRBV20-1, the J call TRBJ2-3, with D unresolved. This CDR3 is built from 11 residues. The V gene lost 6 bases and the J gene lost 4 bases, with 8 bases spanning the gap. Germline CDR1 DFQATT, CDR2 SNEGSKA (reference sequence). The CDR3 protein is CSAVSPDTQYF. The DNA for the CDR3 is TGCAGTGCCGTATCGCCAGATACGCAGTATTTT.

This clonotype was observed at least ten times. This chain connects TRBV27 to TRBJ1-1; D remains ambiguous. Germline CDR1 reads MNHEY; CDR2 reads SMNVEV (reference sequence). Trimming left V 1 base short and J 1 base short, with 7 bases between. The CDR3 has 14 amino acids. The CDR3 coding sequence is TGTGCCAGCAGTTTATTACCAGAGAACACTGAAGCTTTCTTT. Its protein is CASSLLPENTEAFF.

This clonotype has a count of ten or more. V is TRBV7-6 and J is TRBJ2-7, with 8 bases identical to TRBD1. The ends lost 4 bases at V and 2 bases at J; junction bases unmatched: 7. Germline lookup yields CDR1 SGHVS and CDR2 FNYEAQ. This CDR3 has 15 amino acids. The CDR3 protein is CASSSGQGYTYEQYF. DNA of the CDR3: TGTGCCAGCAGCTCTGGACAGGGTTACACCTACGAGCAGTACTTC.

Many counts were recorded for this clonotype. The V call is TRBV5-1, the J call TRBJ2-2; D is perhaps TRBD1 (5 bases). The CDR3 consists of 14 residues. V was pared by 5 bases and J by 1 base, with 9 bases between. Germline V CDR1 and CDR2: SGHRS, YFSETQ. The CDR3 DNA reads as TGCGCCAGCAGGACGCAGGGGAACACCGGGGAGCTGTTTTTT. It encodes CASRTQGNTGELFF.

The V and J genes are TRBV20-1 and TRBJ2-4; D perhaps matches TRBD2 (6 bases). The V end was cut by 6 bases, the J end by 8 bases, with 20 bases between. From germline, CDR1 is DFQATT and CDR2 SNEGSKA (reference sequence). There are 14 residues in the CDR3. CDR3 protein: CSADSPGTGYIQYF. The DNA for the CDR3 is TGCAGTGCGGACTCCCCAGGGACTGGATACATTCAGTACTTC.

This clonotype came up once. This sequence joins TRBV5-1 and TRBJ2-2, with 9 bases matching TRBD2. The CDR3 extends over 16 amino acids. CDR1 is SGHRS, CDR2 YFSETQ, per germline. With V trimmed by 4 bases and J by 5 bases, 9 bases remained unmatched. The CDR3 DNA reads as TGCGCCAGCAGCCCAGATAGCGGGAGTGGAACCGGGGAGCTGTTTTTT. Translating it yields CASSPDSGSGTGELFF.

This CDR3 reads CSVESDRGTEAFF. The CDR3 DNA sequence: TGCAGCGTTGAATCTGACAGGGGCACTGAAGCTTTCTTT. This chain joins TRBV29-1 and TRBJ1-1; 8 nucleotides align to TRBD1. CDR1 is SQVTM, CDR2 ANQGSEA, per germline. Unmatched junction bases numbered 3, after V lost 2 bases and J lost 4 bases. The CDR3 loop spans 13 amino acids.

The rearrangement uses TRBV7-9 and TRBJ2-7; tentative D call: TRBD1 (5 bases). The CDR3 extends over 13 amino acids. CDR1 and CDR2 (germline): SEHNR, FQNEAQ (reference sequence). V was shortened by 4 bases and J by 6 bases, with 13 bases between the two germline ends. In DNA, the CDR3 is TGTGCCAGCAGCTCGACAGCAAACCTCGAGCAGTACTTC. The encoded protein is CASSSTANLEQYF.

CDR3 sequence: CASTQRLAGAHEQYF. CDR3 nucleotides: TGTGCCAGCACCCAAAGGCTAGCGGGAGCCCACGAGCAGTACTTC. The V gene is TRBV6-1, the J gene TRBJ2-7; 10 bases map to TRBD2. The CDR3 is made up of 15 amino acids. J lost 5 bases, V lost 7 bases, and 11 bases had no gene match. Germline V lookup: CDR1 MNHNS, CDR2 SASEGT.

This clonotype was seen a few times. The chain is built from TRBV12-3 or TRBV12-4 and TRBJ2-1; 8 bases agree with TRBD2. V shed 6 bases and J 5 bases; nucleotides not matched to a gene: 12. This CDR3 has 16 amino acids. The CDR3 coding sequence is TGTGCCAGCAGCTGGATCCTGGCGGGAGGACACAATGAGCAGTTCTTC. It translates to CASSWILAGGHNEQFF.

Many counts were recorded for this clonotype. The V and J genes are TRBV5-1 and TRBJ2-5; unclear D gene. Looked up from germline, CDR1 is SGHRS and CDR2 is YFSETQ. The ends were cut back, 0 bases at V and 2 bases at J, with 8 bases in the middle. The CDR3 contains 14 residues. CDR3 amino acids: CASSLAAVQETQYF. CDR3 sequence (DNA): TGCGCCAGCAGCTTGGCGGCAGTTCAAGAGACCCAGTACTTC.

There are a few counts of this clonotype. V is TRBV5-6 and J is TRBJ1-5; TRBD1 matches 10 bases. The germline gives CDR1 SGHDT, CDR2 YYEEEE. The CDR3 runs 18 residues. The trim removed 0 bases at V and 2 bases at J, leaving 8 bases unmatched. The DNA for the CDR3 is TGTGCCAGCAGCTTGGGACCGACAGGGGGCGTTGGCAATCAGCCCCAGCATTTT. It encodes CASSLGPTGGVGNQPQHF.

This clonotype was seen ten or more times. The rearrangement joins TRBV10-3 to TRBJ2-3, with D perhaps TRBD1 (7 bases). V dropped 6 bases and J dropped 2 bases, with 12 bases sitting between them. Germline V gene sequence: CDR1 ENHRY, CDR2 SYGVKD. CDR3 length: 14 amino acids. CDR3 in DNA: TGTGCCATCAGGGGGGGACAGACCACAGATACGCAGTATTTT. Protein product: CAIRGGQTTDTQYF.

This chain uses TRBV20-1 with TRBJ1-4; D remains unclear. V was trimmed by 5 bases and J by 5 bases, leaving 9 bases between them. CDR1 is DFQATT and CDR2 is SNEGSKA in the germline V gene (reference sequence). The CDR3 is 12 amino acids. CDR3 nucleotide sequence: TGCAGTGCTCCCAGCCGGAATGAAAAACTGTTTTTT. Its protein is CSAPSRNEKLFF.

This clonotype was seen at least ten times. The CDR3 sequence is CSARDKGAGPQHF. CDR3 DNA: TGCAGTGCTAGAGATAAGGGGGCAGGGCCCCAGCATTTT. The genes are TRBV20-1 and TRBJ1-5; TRBD1 aligns across 7 bases. The trim removed 0 bases at V and 9 bases at J, leaving 5 bases unmatched. Germline CDR1 and CDR2: DFQATT and SNEGSKA (reference sequence). The CDR3 is 13 amino acids.

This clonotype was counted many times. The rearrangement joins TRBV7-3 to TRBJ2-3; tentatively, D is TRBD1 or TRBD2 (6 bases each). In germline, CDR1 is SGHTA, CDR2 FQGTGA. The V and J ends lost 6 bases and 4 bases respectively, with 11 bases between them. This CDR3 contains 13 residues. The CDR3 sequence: CASSPGGSDTQYF. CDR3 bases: TGTGCCAGCAGTCCCGGGGGCTCAGATACGCAGTATTTT.

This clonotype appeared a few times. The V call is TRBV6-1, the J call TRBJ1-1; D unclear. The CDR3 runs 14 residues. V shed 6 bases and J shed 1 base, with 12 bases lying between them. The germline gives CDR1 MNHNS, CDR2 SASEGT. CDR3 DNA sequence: TGTGCCAGCAGCCTCGCGGCTTCGAACACTGAAGCTTTCTTT. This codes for CASSLAASNTEAFF.

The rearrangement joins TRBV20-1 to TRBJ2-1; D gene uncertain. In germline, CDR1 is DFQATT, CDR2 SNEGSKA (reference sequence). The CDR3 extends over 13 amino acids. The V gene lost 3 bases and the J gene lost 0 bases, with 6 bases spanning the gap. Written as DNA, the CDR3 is TGCAGTGCTAGCGGCTTCTCCTACAATGAGCAGTTCTTC. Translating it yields CSASGFSYNEQFF.

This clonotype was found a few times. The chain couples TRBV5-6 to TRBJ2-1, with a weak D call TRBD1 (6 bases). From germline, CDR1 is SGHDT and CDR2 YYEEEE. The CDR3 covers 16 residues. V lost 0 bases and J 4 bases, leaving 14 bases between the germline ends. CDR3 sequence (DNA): TGTGCCAGCAGCTTGGGCTTAGGGACATCTTACAATGAGCAGTTCTTC. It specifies CASSLGLGTSYNEQFF.

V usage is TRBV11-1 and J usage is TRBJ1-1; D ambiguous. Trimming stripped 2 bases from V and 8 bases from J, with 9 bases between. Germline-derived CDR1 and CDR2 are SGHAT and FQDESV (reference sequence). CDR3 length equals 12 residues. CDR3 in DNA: TGTGCCAGCAGCTTAAATCGGCAGGAAGCTTTCTTT. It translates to CASSLNRQEAFF.

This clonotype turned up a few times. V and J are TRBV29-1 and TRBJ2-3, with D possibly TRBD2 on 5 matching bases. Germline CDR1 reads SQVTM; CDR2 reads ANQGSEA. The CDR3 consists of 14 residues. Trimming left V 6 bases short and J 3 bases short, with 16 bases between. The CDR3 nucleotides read TGCAGCGTCCAACCTGAGGGAAGAACAGATACGCAGTATTTT. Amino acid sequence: CSVQPEGRTDTQYF.

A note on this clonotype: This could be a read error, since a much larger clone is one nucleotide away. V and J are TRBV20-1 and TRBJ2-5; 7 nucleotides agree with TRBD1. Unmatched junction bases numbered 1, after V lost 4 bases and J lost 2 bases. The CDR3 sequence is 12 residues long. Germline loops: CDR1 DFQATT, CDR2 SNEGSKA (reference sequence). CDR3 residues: CSAIRGQETQYF. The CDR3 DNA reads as TGCAGTGCTATCAGGGGGCAAGAGACCCAGTACTTC.

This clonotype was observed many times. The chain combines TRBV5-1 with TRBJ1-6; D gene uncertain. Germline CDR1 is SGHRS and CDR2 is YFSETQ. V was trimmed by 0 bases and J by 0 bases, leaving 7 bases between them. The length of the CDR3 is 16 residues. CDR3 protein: CASSLDGDSYNSPLHF. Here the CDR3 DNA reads TGCGCCAGCAGCTTGGACGGGGACTCCTATAATTCACCCCTCCACTTT.

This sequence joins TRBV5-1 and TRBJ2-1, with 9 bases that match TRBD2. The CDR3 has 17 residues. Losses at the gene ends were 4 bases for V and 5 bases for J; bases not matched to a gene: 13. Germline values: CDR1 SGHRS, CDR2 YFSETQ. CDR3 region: CASSPGGSGRGHNEQFF. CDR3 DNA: TGCGCCAGCAGCCCCGGCGGTAGCGGGAGAGGTCACAATGAGCAGTTCTTC.